Below, 4 T cell receptor beta chains from the same sample are listed, as sequenced in a study of shared clonotypes between healthy human individuals. Only in-frame clones appear in the TCRdb table, and some are missing; sequencing was by immunoSEQ multiplex PCR. The sample includes about 1.5 million clones, approximately 98% of them seen just once. Sequenced: naive CD4+ T cells sorted from blood. Subset described: CD45RA+ positively selected. These receptors all stem from a young man in good health.

This chain links TRBV5-4 with TRBJ2-1, with D hard to call. The CDR3 is 14 residues long. Germline V lookup: CDR1 SGHNT, CDR2 YYREEE (reference sequence). The ends were cut back, 3 bases at V and 9 bases at J, with 16 bases in the middle. The CDR3 loop is CASSSPSSISEQFF. CDR3 nucleotide sequence: TGTGCCAGCAGCTCGCCTAGTTCGATCAGTGAGCAGTTCTTC.

This chain uses TRBV5-6 with TRBJ1-5, with D maybe TRBD1 (5 bases). This CDR3 region has 16 residues. Germline CDR1 is SGHDT and CDR2 is YYEEEE. Trimming cost V 3 bases and J 0 bases, with 13 bases left between them. CDR3 coding DNA: TGTGCCAGCAGCTCATGGGGACTTCCTAGCAATCAGCCCCAGCATTTT. Its protein is CASSSWGLPSNQPQHF.

Remarks on this clone: Other DNA sequences in the sample encode the same CDR3. The chain links TRBV5-1 to TRBJ2-1; 11 nucleotides agree with TRBD2. The CDR3 totals 15 residues. In germline, CDR1 is SGHRS, CDR2 YFSETQ. After removal of 4 bases from V and 4 bases from J, the junction contained 4 bases not matched to a gene. The chain's CDR3 is CASSGGLAVYNEQFF. CDR3 in DNA: TGCGCCAGCAGCGGGGGACTAGCGGTTTACAATGAGCAGTTCTTC.

The CDR3: CASSTQSGISTEAFF. The CDR3 DNA follows: TGTGCCAGCAGCACTCAATCAGGGATCTCAACTGAAGCTTTCTTT. The rearrangement uses TRBV11-3 and TRBJ1-1; TRBD1 might be the D (5 bases). Germline lookup yields CDR1 SGHNT and CDR2 YENEEA. The CDR3 extends over 15 amino acids. The germline V and J ends were trimmed by 5 bases and 5 bases, with 18 bases remaining between them. Supplemented by reference TRBV11-3 and TRBJ1-1, the full variable domain reads EAGVVQSPRYKIIEKKQPVAFWCNPISGHNTLYWYLQNLGQGPELLIRYENEEAVDDSQLPKDRFSAERLKGVDSTLKIQPAELGDSAVYLCASSTQSGISTEAFFGQGTRLTVV.